The next 29 T cell receptor beta chains were all read from a single sample in a study of shared clonotypes between healthy human individuals (dated by TCRdb to the early 2020s). CD8 naive samples were obtained by positive selection for CCR7 among CD45RO-negative cells, yielding a CD45RA+CCR7+ population from which TemRA cells were excluded. The library relied on the immunoSEQ multiplex PCR assay. TCRdb took over this immuneACCESS table, retaining in-frame rearrangements with V and J assigned. Such tables are incomplete; in checked studies, under half of the missing clones stem from an unresolved V gene, and the remainder is unexplained. In this sample the table shows about 2.1 million clones, just under 95% of which occur a single time. The top ten constitute 1.5% to 2% of the sample. The sample consisted of naive CD8+ T cells from PBMCs. According to the study, the label for this sample's cell subset or site signals: CD45RA+CCR7+. The receptor source for this set is a man younger than 35 in good health. Some clones in this sample may be carry-over from other donors' samples.

V and J are TRBV27 and TRBJ2-3; perhaps TRBD2 as D (6 bases). CDR1 MNHEY and CDR2 SMNVEV come from the germline V gene (reference sequence). The CDR3 is 16 residues long. Between the trimmed V and J ends, which lost 4 bases and 2 bases, there was a span of 16 bases. The CDR3 bases are TGTGCCAGCAGTTGGAGTGCGGGAAGTTACACAGATACGCAGTATTTT. Translation: CASSWSAGSYTDTQYF.

The rearrangement joins TRBV28 to TRBJ2-5; tentative D call: TRBD2 (6 bases). The CDR3 contains 12 residues. Trimming left V 4 bases short and J 5 bases short, with 8 bases between. Germline V lookup: CDR1 MDHEN, CDR2 SYDVKM. CDR3 bases: TGTGCCAGCAGTTACGGGAGCGAGACCCAGTACTTC. This codes for CASSYGSETQYF.

The chain employs TRBV27 and TRBJ2-7, with TRBD2 identical over 8 bases. The CDR3 covers 16 residues. CDR1 MNHEY and CDR2 SMNVEV come from the germline V gene (reference sequence). Trimming cost V 6 bases and J 5 bases; bases outside gene matches: 15. In nucleotides, the CDR3 is TGTGCCAGCAGGACTAGCGCGTCCCGTCTGGCCCACGAGCAGTACTTC. Translating gives CASRTSASRLAHEQYF.

The rearrangement links TRBV7-3 to TRBJ2-2, with TRBD2 matching 10 bases. Germline CDR1 SGHTA, CDR2 FQGTGA. This CDR3 is built from 14 residues. V lost 1 base to trimming and J lost 13 bases; unmatched junction nucleotides: 6. CDR3 residues: CASSLRLAGEGLFF. Written as DNA, the CDR3 is TGTGCCAGCAGCTTAAGGCTAGCGGGAGAAGGGCTGTTTTTT. The full variable domain, rest sourced from reference TRBV7-3 and TRBJ2-2, is GAGVSQTPSNKVTEKGKYVELRCDPISGHTALYWYRQSLGQGPEFLIYFQGTGAADDSGLPNDRFFAVRPEGSVSTLKIQRTERGDSAVYLCASSLRLAGEGLFFGEGSRLTVL.

A single count supports this clone. The chain combines TRBV5-1 with TRBJ1-1; D not certain. This CDR3 has 17 amino acids. From germline, CDR1 is SGHRS and CDR2 YFSETQ. Trimming removed 0 bases at V and 1 base at J, with 16 bases between. The CDR3 region has the DNA TGCGCCAGCAGCTTGGCCGGGCGTCGGGAGAAGAACACTGAAGCTTTCTTT. As protein: CASSLAGRREKNTEAFF.

This rearrangement joins TRBV28 to TRBJ2-2, with D perhaps assigned TRBD1 or TRBD2 (5 bases each). The CDR3 runs 14 residues. Germline CDR1 and CDR2: MDHEN and SYDVKM. Deletions cut 6 bases from V and 3 bases from J, with 11 bases between. The CDR3 loop reads CASRGPSYTGELFF. The CDR3 DNA follows: TGTGCCAGCAGGGGACCCTCCTACACCGGGGAGCTGTTTTTT.

This chain uses TRBV7-2 with TRBJ2-7, with a tentative D call TRBD2 (5 bases). The germline V gene has CDR1 SGHTA and CDR2 FQGNSA. There are 14 residues in the CDR3. V gave up 5 bases and J gave up 0 bases, with 11 bases separating them. The CDR3 is CASSRPEDSYEQYF. In nucleotides, the CDR3 is TGTGCCAGCAGCCGACCGGAGGACTCCTACGAGCAGTACTTC.

The rearrangement joins TRBV27 to TRBJ2-7; TRBD1 is a possible D gene (5 bases). The germline V gene encodes CDR1 MNHEY and CDR2 SMNVEV (reference sequence). The CDR3 has 16 residues. Deletions cut 0 bases from V and 5 bases from J, with 17 bases between. This chain's CDR3 is CASSLSAGLQLNEQYF. As DNA, the CDR3 is TGTGCCAGCAGTTTATCGGCAGGGCTCCAGCTCAACGAGCAGTACTTC.

The chain links TRBV10-1 to TRBJ2-5; D is possibly TRBD2 (5 bases). The CDR3 length is 14 residues. CDR1 is WNHNN, CDR2 SYGVQD, per germline (reference sequence). Trimming cost V 3 bases and J 4 bases, with 12 bases left between them. CDR3 nucleotide sequence: TGCGCCAGCAGTGAACGCGCCGGGGTAGAGACCCAGTACTTC. Its translation: CASSERAGVETQYF.

The chain combines TRBV29-1 with TRBJ2-1; 8 bases fit TRBD2. V lost 7 bases to trimming and J lost 6 bases; unmatched junction nucleotides: 11. The CDR3 has 14 amino acids. Germline V CDR1 and CDR2: SQVTM, ANQGSEA. CDR3 residues: CSGHRTGGLNEQFF. CDR3 sequence (DNA): TGCAGCGGTCACCGTACGGGGGGGCTCAATGAGCAGTTCTTC.

This clone appeared a single time. The chain couples TRBV28 to TRBJ1-2; no clear D gene. CDR3 length: 15 residues. Germline CDR1 reads MDHEN; CDR2 reads SYDVKM. Trimming shortened V by 4 bases and J by 8 bases, and 20 bases separated the two germline ends. In nucleotides, the CDR3 is TGTGCCAGCAGTTCAACCCGGACGGGCCTTGGAGGCTACACCTTC. This gives the protein CASSSTRTGLGGYTF.

The rearrangement links TRBV25-1 to TRBJ2-7; 11 bases are a match to TRBD1. CDR3 size: 11 residues. J was trimmed by 6 bases and V by 8 bases; bases with no gene match: 0. The germline CDR1 and CDR2 sequences are MGHDK and SYGVNS. The CDR3 sequence is CASGTGGEQYF. For the CDR3, the DNA is TGTGCCAGCGGGACAGGGGGCGAGCAGTACTTC.

The gene calls are TRBV27 and TRBJ1-5; no clear D gene. Germline V gives CDR1 MNHEY, CDR2 SMNVEV (reference sequence). The CDR3 sequence is 13 residues long. The V gene lost 2 bases and the J gene lost 5 bases, with 7 bases spanning the gap. CDR3 region: CASSLSAYQPQHF. The CDR3 nucleotides are TGTGCCAGCAGTTTAAGCGCGTATCAGCCCCAGCATTTT.

The genes are TRBV9 and TRBJ2-2; 9 positions match TRBD2. The J segment lost 1 base and the V segment lost 2 bases, leaving 9 bases of the junction unmatched. The CDR3 covers 18 residues. Germline-derived CDR1 and CDR2 are SGDLS and YYNGEE. This CDR3 is CASSVRVGGRVNTGELFF. In DNA form, the CDR3 reads TGTGCCAGCAGCGTGAGAGTCGGCGGGAGGGTGAACACCGGGGAGCTGTTTTTT.

This sequence joins TRBV7-3 and TRBJ2-3; weak D call: TRBD2 (5 bases). The CDR3 contains 13 residues. Per germline, CDR1 SGHTA and CDR2 FQGTGA. V was trimmed by 6 bases and J by 3 bases, leaving 10 bases between them. CDR3 sequence: CASSPGLTDTQYF. CDR3 DNA: TGTGCCAGCAGTCCAGGACTTACAGATACGCAGTATTTT.

On this clone itself: Other DNA sequences from this sample encode an identical CDR3 as well. The V gene is TRBV27, the J gene TRBJ2-7; the D call may be TRBD1 or TRBD2 (5 bases each). Trimming cost V 5 bases and J 2 bases, with 13 bases left between them. The CDR3 totals 14 residues. The germline V gene has CDR1 MNHEY and CDR2 SMNVEV (reference sequence). This CDR3 reads CASSLRDGTYEQYF. CDR3 nucleotide sequence: TGTGCCAGCAGTCTCCGGGACGGCACCTACGAGCAGTACTTC.

The chain carries TRBV28 and TRBJ2-7; D remains ambiguous. CDR3 size: 14 residues. V lost 5 bases and J lost 3, with 14 bases in between. Germline lookup yields CDR1 MDHEN and CDR2 SYDVKM. The CDR3 is CASSRIDGVYEQYF. The CDR3 DNA sequence: TGTGCCAGCAGTCGTATTGACGGTGTCTACGAGCAGTACTTC.

The chain carries TRBV28 and TRBJ1-5, with TRBD1 as a possible D gene (6 bases). CDR3 length: 16 residues. V shed 11 bases and J shed 5 bases, with 25 bases lying between them. Germline CDR1 is MDHEN and CDR2 is SYDVKM. The CDR3 loop reads CAGSYSAEGGHQPQHF. The CDR3 coding sequence is TGTGCCGGGTCCTATAGCGCGGAGGGGGGCCATCAGCCCCAGCATTTT.

This clone was recorded once. The chain carries TRBV11-2 and TRBJ2-3; 9 bases agree with TRBD2. The J segment lost 5 bases and the V segment lost 1 base, leaving 7 bases of the junction unmatched. The CDR3 runs 16 residues. Germline V lookup: CDR1 SGHAT, CDR2 FQNNGV. The CDR3 DNA reads as TGTGCCAGCAGCTTAGTGGCTAGCGGGACGCTAGATACGCAGTATTTT. Its protein product is CASSLVASGTLDTQYF.

This sequence joins TRBV7-9 and TRBJ2-1; a possible D gene is TRBD2 (7 bases). Germline values: CDR1 SEHNR, CDR2 FQNEAQ (reference sequence). V was trimmed by 4 bases and J by 2 bases, leaving 15 bases between them. This CDR3 is built from 16 residues. In nucleotides, the CDR3 is TGTGCCAGCAGCTCTAGGGGGGGAGACCCCTACAATGAGCAGTTCTTC. Translated, it gives CASSSRGGDPYNEQFF. Drawing the rest from reference TRBV7-9 and TRBJ2-1, the complete variable domain is DTGVSQNPRHKITKRGQNVTFRCDPISEHNRLYWYRQTLGQGPEFLTYFQNEAQLEKSRLLSDRFSAERPKGSFSTLEIQRTEQGDSAMYLCASSSRGGDPYNEQFFGPGTRLTVL.

This chain links TRBV10-1 with TRBJ2-7, with no clear D. This CDR3 has 12 amino acids. CDR1 is WNHNN and CDR2 is SYGVQD in the germline V gene (reference sequence). V lost 3 bases to trimming and J lost 3 bases, with 6 bases between them. The CDR3 reads CASSESSYEQYF. The DNA of the CDR3 is TGCGCCAGCAGTGAAAGCAGCTACGAGCAGTACTTC.

The DNA of the CDR3 is TGTGCCAGCAGCGGCGGGGGTTTTACTGAAGCTTTCTTT. Protein product: CASSGGGFTEAFF. The chain couples TRBV9 to TRBJ1-1; weak D call: TRBD1 (5 bases). The germline gives CDR1 SGDLS, CDR2 YYNGEE. This CDR3 comprises 13 residues. V was cut by 3 bases and J by 5 bases, with 11 bases left in between.

The CDR3: CASSDLAREGVGNEQFF. The CDR3 region has the DNA TGTGCCAGCAGTGACCTGGCGCGGGAGGGTGTAGGCAATGAGCAGTTCTTC. The chain employs TRBV6-1 and TRBJ2-1, with 9 bases that match TRBD2. CDR3 length equals 17 residues. The germline V gene encodes CDR1 MNHNS and CDR2 SASEGT. V gave up 3 bases and J gave up 6 bases; unmatched junction bases: 12.

The V call is TRBV28, the J call TRBJ1-1; 12 bases are a match to TRBD1. CDR3 size: 19 residues. The V segment lost 1 base and the J segment 4 bases; nucleotides outside the gene matches: 13. The germline gives CDR1 MDHEN, CDR2 SYDVKM. The CDR3, as DNA: TGTGCCAGCAGTTTATTTGTGCGGGGGACAGGGGGCTTGGGCACTGAAGCTTTCTTT. Amino acid sequence: CASSLFVRGTGGLGTEAFF.

The chain combines TRBV7-9 with TRBJ2-2, with TRBD2 matching 10 bases. Trimming cost V 6 bases and J 8 bases; bases outside gene matches: 15. The CDR3 extends over 17 amino acids. CDR1 and CDR2 from the germline V gene are SEHNR and FQNEAQ (reference sequence). For the CDR3, the DNA is TGTGCCAGCAGGACCCCGGCGGCTAGCGGGAGTACAGGGGAGCTGTTTTTT. Translation: CASRTPAASGSTGELFF.

This rearrangement joins TRBV7-9 to TRBJ2-2, with 7 positions matching TRBD1. The CDR3 totals 16 residues. Germline trimming cut 5 bases from V and 2 bases from J; bases unmatched to any gene: 8. Germline CDR1 SEHNR, CDR2 FQNEAQ (reference sequence). As DNA, the CDR3 is TGTGCCAGCAGCGCCGATGGGACAGCAAACACCGGGGAGCTGTTTTTT. The encoded protein is CASSADGTANTGELFF.

The V and J genes are TRBV11-1 and TRBJ2-2; the match to TRBD2 covers 11 bases. Germline V gene lookup returns CDR1 SGHAT and CDR2 FQDESV (reference sequence). The ends lost 1 base at V and 2 bases at J; junction bases unmatched: 9. This CDR3 region has 19 residues. CDR3 nucleotides: TGTGCCAGCAGCTTAGGGACTAGCGGGCCCGATTTAAACACCGGGGAGCTGTTTTTT. Its translation: CASSLGTSGPDLNTGELFF.

CDR3 DNA: TGTGCCAGCAGCTTAGTGCCCGGGAGGGAGAAGATCACTGAAGCTTTCTTT. Translation gives CASSLVPGREKITEAFF. The chain carries TRBV7-9 and TRBJ1-1; D call uncertain. The germline CDR1 and CDR2 sequences are SEHNR and FQNEAQ (reference sequence). The ends were cut back, 1 base at V and 4 bases at J, with 19 bases in the middle. This CDR3 is 17 amino acids long.

This chain joins TRBV9 and TRBJ2-2, with 9 bases identical to TRBD1. Germline loops: CDR1 SGDLS, CDR2 YYNGEE. This CDR3 spans 15 amino acids. The J segment lost 6 bases and the V segment lost 4 bases, leaving 7 bases of the junction unmatched. CDR3 sequence reads: CASSTRDRVAGELFF. DNA for the CDR3: TGTGCCAGCAGCACTAGGGACAGGGTTGCCGGGGAGCTGTTTTTT.